These 21 T cell receptor beta chains were all obtained from the same sample, sequenced in a study of PD-L1 blockade in urothelial cancer. TCRdb keeps only in-frame clones here, not all; method: immunoSEQ multiplex PCR. Here the sample spans tens of thousands of clones, more than 70% being singletons. Time point indicated: peripheral blood 6 weeks after treatment start. Sequenced here: PBMCs, sampled around atezolizumab (anti-PD-L1) treatment. Source of these receptors: a man between 60 and 75 years old with urothelial cancer.

The chain combines TRBV5-4 with TRBJ1-1, with a possible D match to TRBD1 (5 bases). Germline V CDR1 and CDR2: SGHNT, YYREEE (reference sequence). V was pared by 4 bases and J by 2 bases, with 15 bases between. The CDR3 runs to 15 residues. CDR3 loop: CASSQIGRVNTEAFF. In nucleotides, the CDR3 is TGTGCCAGCAGCCAAATCGGCAGGGTTAACACTGAAGCTTTCTTT.

This sequence joins TRBV30 and TRBJ2-2, with D tentatively TRBD2 (5 bases). CDR3 size: 14 residues. V was trimmed by 4 bases and J by 0 bases, leaving 9 bases between them. Germline lookup yields CDR1 GTSNPN and CDR2 SVGIG (reference sequence). Written as DNA, the CDR3 is TGTGCCTGGAAGACTATGGCGAACACCGGGGAGCTGTTTTTT. Translated: CAWKTMANTGELFF.

The chain employs TRBV5-1 and TRBJ2-7, with 8 nucleotides matching TRBD2. The CDR3 totals 16 residues. V was pared by 4 bases and J by 3 bases, with 12 bases of the junction left unmatched. The germline CDR1 and CDR2 sequences are SGHRS and YFSETQ. The CDR3: CASSITGGGALYEQYF. The CDR3 DNA sequence: TGCGCCAGCAGCATAACGGGGGGGGGCGCCCTCTACGAGCAGTACTTC.

This sequence joins TRBV6-1 and TRBJ2-7; possible D gene TRBD2, 6 bases. Trimming stripped 6 bases from V and 4 bases from J, with 13 bases between. This CDR3 has 13 residues. CDR1 is MNHNS and CDR2 is SASEGT in the germline V gene. The CDR3 DNA follows: TGTGCCAGCAGGCCCGGGGGTTCTTACGAGCAGTACTTC. Protein sequence: CASRPGGSYEQYF.

The V and J genes are TRBV19 and TRBJ1-2, with 7 positions matching TRBD1. The CDR3 is 15 amino acids. From germline, CDR1 is LNHDA and CDR2 SQIVND (reference sequence). J was trimmed by 0 bases and V by 6 bases; bases with no gene match: 7. In nucleotides, the CDR3 is TGTGCCAGTAGCCCCGGAGGGACAGCTAACTATGGCTACACCTTC. Translation gives CASSPGGTANYGYTF.

The chain carries TRBV4-3 and TRBJ1-4; the D gene is possibly TRBD1 (6 bases). Trimming shortened V by 2 bases and J by 3 bases, and 13 bases separated the two germline ends. CDR1 is LGHNA and CDR2 is YSLEER in the germline V gene. The CDR3 is 16 amino acids. The CDR3 loop is CASSQNLGAPNEKLFF. CDR3 sequence (DNA): TGCGCCAGCAGCCAAAATCTGGGGGCACCTAATGAAAAACTGTTTTTT.

The chain combines TRBV19 with TRBJ2-7, with 8 positions matching TRBD1. Germline trimming cut 6 bases from V and 0 bases from J; bases unmatched to any gene: 1. Per germline, CDR1 LNHDA and CDR2 SQIVND (reference sequence). The CDR3 runs to 13 residues. The CDR3 sequence is CASRDRASYEQYF. The CDR3 region has the DNA TGTGCCAGTAGGGACAGGGCCTCCTACGAGCAGTACTTC.

V usage is TRBV11-2 and J usage is TRBJ2-1; 7 bases are a match to TRBD1. CDR3 length: 15 residues. The germline CDR1 and CDR2 sequences are SGHAT and FQNNGV. V lost 4 bases and J lost 4; bases outside the gene matches: 7. CDR3 coding DNA: TGTGCCAGCAGCTCGAGACAGGGTTTGTACAATGAGCAGTTCTTC. This sequence encodes CASSSRQGLYNEQFF.

The V and J genes are TRBV5-6 and TRBJ2-2; 7 bases are shared with TRBD1. The CDR3 loop spans 16 amino acids. Germline CDR1 is SGHDT and CDR2 is YYEEEE. The trim removed 3 bases at V and 1 base at J, leaving 6 bases unmatched. The CDR3, as DNA: TGTGCCAGCAGCTCACCGGGACAGATGAACACCGGGGAGCTGTTTTTT. Translated: CASSSPGQMNTGELFF.

The rearrangement uses TRBV5-6 and TRBJ2-7, with 9 bases fitting TRBD2. CDR3 length: 15 residues. Germline loops: CDR1 SGHDT, CDR2 YYEEEE. V dropped 7 bases and J dropped 0; count of bases not matched to a gene: 8. CDR3 sequence: CASGARLADSYEQYF. The DNA of the CDR3 is TGTGCCAGCGGCGCTAGACTAGCGGACTCCTACGAGCAGTACTTC.

CDR3 coding DNA: TGTGCCAGCAGTGAAAACGGAGATGGATTAGAGGGCTACACCTTC. Translated: CASSENGDGLEGYTF. The J gene is TRBJ1-2, the V gene TRBV6-1, with D uncertain. Germline V gives CDR1 MNHNS, CDR2 SASEGT. There are 15 residues in the CDR3. V shed 2 bases and J shed 8 bases, with 18 bases lying between them.

The J gene is TRBJ1-5, the V gene TRBV30, with no clear D. Looked up from germline, CDR1 is GTSNPN and CDR2 is SVGIG (reference sequence). The CDR3 has 14 amino acids. V lost 0 bases and J lost 7, with 13 bases in between. The DNA of the CDR3 is TGTGCCTGGAGTGTACAAGGGAGGAGGCAGCCCCAGCATTTT. It translates to CAWSVQGRRQPQHF.

The chain joins TRBV5-8 to TRBJ1-5; D is unclear. The CDR3 extends over 15 amino acids. CDR1 SGHTS and CDR2 YDEGEE come from the germline V gene. V was clipped by 1 base and J by 5 bases, with 13 bases between them. The DNA of the CDR3 is TGTGCCAGCAGCTTGCACACCGAGGGCGATCAGCCCCAGCATTTT. The encoded protein is CASSLHTEGDQPQHF.

The V call is TRBV7-9, the J call TRBJ2-7; 9 positions agree with TRBD1. V gave up 1 base and J gave up 5 bases; unmatched junction bases: 9. The CDR3 spans 16 residues. Germline loops: CDR1 SEHNR, CDR2 FQNEAQ (reference sequence). CDR3 sequence (DNA): TGTGCCAGCAGCTTAGGCCTCCGGGACAGGGCCCACGAGCAGTACTTC. This codes for CASSLGLRDRAHEQYF.

V is TRBV30 and J is TRBJ1-4; D uncertain. Per the germline V gene, CDR1 is GTSNPN and CDR2 is SVGIG (reference sequence). V lost 2 bases and J 4 bases, leaving 8 bases between the germline ends. The CDR3 sequence is 13 residues long. CDR3 DNA: TGTGCCTGGAGTCCCAGGCTTAATGAAAAACTGTTTTTT. It translates to CAWSPRLNEKLFF. Together with reference TRBV30 and TRBJ1-4, the CDR3 gives the full variable domain: SQTIHQWPATLVQPVGSPLSLECTVEGTSNPNLYWYRQAAGRGLQLLFYSVGIGQISSEVPQNLSASRPQDRQFILSSKKLLLSDSGFYLCAWSPRLNEKLFFGSGTQLSVL.

The gene calls are TRBV10-2 and TRBJ2-1; TRBD2 is a possible D gene (6 bases). Germline-derived CDR1 and CDR2 are WSHSY and SAAADI. The CDR3 length is 14 residues. V was shortened by 0 bases and J by 10 bases, with 13 bases between the two germline ends. CDR3 amino acids: CASSESRRDLEQFF. The CDR3 DNA reads TGCGCCAGCAGTGAGTCGCGGAGGGACTTAGAGCAGTTCTTC.

This chain joins TRBV5-1 and TRBJ2-3; the match to TRBD1 covers 9 bases. Germline assignment: CDR1 SGHRS and CDR2 YFSETQ. J gave up 7 bases and V 0 bases, and 3 bases lay outside the gene matches. The CDR3 length is 14 residues. The CDR3 DNA follows: TGCGCCAGCAGCTTGGGGGACAGGGTAAATACGCAGTATTTT. Its protein is CASSLGDRVNTQYF.

A single count supports this clone. V and J are TRBV4-2 and TRBJ1-6; TRBD1 is a possible D gene (6 bases). Looked up from germline, CDR1 is LGHNA and CDR2 is YNFKEQ. V lost 0 bases, J lost 1 base, and 10 bases lay in between. The CDR3 covers 17 residues. Here the CDR3 DNA reads TGTGCCAGCAGCCAAGAGGCAGGGGCTTCCTATAATTCACCCCTCCACTTT. Its protein is CASSQEAGASYNSPLHF.

This clone was recorded only once. The chain has TRBV5-1 and TRBJ1-3; D is ambiguous. Trimming pared 0 bases from V and 2 bases from J, leaving 6 bases between. The CDR3 covers 14 residues. CDR1 SGHRS and CDR2 YFSETQ come from the germline V gene. The CDR3 DNA reads TGCGCCAGCAGCTTGGGCCAGGCTGGAAACACCATATATTTT. It translates to CASSLGQAGNTIYF.

The chain has TRBV7-9 and TRBJ1-5, with a possible D match to TRBD1 (5 bases). Between the trimmed V and J ends, which lost 3 bases and 7 bases, there was a span of 13 bases. The CDR3 runs 14 residues. Germline values: CDR1 SEHNR, CDR2 FQNEAQ (reference sequence). The CDR3 DNA reads as TGTGCCAGCAGCTTTACGGGGGAGGGCCAGCCCCAGCATTTT. The encoded protein is CASSFTGEGQPQHF.

V is TRBV14 and J is TRBJ1-3, with D unclear. Germline assignment: CDR1 SGHDN and CDR2 FVKESK. V dropped 7 bases and J dropped 1 base, with 20 bases sitting between them. This CDR3 has 17 amino acids. The CDR3 nucleotides read TGTGCCAGCACCCCAGGACTCGTTCGCGGATCTGGAAACACCATATATTTT. This sequence encodes CASTPGLVRGSGNTIYF.